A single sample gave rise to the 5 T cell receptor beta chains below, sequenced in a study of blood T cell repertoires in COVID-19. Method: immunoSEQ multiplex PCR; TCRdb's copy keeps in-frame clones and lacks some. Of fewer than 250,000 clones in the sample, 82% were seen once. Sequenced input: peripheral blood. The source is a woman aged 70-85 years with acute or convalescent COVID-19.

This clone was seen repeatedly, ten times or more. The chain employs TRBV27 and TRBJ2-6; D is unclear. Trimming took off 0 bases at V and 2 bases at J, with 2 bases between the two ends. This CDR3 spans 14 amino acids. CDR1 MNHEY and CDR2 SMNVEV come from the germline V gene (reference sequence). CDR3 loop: CASSLSTGANVLTF. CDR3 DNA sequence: TGTGCCAGCAGTTTATCTACTGGGGCCAACGTCCTGACTTTC.

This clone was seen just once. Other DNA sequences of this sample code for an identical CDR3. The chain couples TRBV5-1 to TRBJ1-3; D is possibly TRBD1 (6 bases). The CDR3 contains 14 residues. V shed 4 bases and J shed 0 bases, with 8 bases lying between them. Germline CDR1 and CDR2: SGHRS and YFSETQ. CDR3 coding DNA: TGCGCCAGCAGCCAGGACAGCTCTGGAAACACCATATATTTT. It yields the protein CASSQDSSGNTIYF.

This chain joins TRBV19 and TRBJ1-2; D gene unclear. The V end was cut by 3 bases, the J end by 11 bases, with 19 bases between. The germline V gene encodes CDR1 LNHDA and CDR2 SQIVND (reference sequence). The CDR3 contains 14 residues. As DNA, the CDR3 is TGTGCCAGTAGTATTGAGGACTTTCCCTCGGGGTACACCTTC. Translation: CASSIEDFPSGYTF.

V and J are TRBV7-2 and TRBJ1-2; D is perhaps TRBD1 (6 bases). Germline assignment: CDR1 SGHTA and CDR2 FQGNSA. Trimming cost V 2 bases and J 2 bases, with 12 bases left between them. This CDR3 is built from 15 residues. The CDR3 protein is CASSLTGTMNYGYTF. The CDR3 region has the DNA TGTGCCAGCAGCTTAACAGGGACGATGAACTATGGCTACACCTTC.

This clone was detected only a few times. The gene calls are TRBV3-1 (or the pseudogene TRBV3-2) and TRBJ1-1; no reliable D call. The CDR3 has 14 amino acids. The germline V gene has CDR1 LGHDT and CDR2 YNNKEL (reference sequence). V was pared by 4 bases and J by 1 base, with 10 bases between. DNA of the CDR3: TGTGCCAGCAGCCTCGACGGAGCGAACACTGAAGCTTTCTTT. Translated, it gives CASSLDGANTEAFF.